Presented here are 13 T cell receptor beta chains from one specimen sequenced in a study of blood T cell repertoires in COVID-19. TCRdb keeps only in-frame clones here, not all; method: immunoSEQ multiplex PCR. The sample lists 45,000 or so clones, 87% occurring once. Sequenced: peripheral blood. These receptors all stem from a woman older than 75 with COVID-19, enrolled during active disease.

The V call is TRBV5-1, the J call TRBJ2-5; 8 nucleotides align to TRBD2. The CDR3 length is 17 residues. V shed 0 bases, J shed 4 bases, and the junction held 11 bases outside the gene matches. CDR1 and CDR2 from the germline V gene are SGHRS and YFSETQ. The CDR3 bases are TGCGCCAGCAGCTTGGCCCCGGGGGGGCCCTTGGGAGAGACCCAGTACTTC. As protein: CASSLAPGGPLGETQYF.

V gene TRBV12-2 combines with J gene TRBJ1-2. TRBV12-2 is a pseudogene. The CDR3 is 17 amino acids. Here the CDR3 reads CASRLWGGVACLNGYTF. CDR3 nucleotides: TGTGCAAGTCGCTTATGGGGAGGGGTAGCGTGCTTGAATGGCTACACCTTC.

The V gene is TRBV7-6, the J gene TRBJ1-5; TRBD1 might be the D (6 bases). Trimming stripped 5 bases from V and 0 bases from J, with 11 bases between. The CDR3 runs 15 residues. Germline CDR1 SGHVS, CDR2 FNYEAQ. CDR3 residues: CASSRGQNSNQPQHF. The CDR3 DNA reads TGTGCCAGCAGCCGCGGACAGAATAGCAATCAGCCCCAGCATTTT.

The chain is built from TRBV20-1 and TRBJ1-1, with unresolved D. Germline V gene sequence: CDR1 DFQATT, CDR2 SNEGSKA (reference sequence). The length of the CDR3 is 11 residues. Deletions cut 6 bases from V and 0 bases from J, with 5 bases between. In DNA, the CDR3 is TGCAGTGCCCGAGTGAACACTGAAGCTTTCTTT. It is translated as CSARVNTEAFF.

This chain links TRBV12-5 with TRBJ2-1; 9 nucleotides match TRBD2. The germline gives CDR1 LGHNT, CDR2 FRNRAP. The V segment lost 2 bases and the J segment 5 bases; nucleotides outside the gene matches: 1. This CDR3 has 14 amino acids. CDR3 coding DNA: TGTGCTAGTGGTTTGAGCGGGAGGAACAATGAGCAGTTCTTC. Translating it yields CASGLSGRNNEQFF.

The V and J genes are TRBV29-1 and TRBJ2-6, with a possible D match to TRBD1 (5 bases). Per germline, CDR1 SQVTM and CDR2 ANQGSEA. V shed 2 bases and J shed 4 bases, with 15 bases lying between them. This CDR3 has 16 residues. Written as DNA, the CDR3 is TGCAGCGTTGAACGACAGAGCCTCTCCGGGGCCAACGTCCTGACTTTC. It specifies CSVERQSLSGANVLTF.

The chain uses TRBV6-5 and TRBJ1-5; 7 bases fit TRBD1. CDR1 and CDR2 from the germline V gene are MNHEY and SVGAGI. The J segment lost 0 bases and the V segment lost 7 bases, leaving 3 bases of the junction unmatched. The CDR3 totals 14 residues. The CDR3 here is CASKRDSSNQPQHF. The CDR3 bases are TGTGCCAGCAAGAGGGACAGTAGCAATCAGCCCCAGCATTTT.

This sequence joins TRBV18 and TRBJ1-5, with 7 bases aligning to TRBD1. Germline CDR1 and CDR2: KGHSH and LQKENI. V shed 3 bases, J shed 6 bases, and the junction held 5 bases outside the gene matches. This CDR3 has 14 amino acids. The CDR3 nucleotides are TGTGCCAGCTCACCGGACAGGATTCTTCAGCCCCAGCATTTT. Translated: CASSPDRILQPQHF.

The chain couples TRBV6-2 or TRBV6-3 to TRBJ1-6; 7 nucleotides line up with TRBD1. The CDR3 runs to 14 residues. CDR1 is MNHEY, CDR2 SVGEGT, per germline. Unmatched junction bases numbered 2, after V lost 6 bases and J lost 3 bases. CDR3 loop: CASSRDSYNSPLHF. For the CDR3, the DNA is TGTGCCAGCAGCCGGGACAGCTATAATTCACCCCTCCACTTT.

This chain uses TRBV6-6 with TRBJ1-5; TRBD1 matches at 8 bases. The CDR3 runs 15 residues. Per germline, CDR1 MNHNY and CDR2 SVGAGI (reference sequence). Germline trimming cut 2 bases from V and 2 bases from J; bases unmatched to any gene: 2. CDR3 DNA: TGTGCCAGCAGTTACCCAGGGGGCGGCAATCAGCCCCAGCATTTT. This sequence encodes CASSYPGGGNQPQHF.

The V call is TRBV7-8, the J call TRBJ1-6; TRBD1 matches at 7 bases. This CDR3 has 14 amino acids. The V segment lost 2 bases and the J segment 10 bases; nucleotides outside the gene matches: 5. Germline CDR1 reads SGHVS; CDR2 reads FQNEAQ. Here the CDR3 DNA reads TGTGCCAGCAGCTTATTACAGGGGTTCTCACCCCTCCACTTT. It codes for CASSLLQGFSPLHF.

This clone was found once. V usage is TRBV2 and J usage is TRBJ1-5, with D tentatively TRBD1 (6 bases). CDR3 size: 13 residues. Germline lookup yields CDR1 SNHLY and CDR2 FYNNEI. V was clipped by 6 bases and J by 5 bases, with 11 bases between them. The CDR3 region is CASRKDSDQPQHF. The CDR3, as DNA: TGTGCCAGCAGGAAGGACAGCGATCAGCCCCAGCATTTT.

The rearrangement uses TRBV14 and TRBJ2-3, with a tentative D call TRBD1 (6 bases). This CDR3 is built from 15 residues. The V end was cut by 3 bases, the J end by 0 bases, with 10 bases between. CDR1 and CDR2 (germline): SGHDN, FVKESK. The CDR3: CASSQAGVSTDTQYF. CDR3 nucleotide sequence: TGTGCCAGCAGCCAGGCAGGGGTCAGCACAGATACGCAGTATTTT.